The 23 T cell receptor beta chains in this list originate from one sample, sequenced in a study of shared clonotypes between healthy human individuals. Sequencing used immunoSEQ multiplex PCR; TCRdb keeps in-frame clones, though not all of them. Seen here are some 450,000 clones, roughly four fifths observed once, and the top ten hold around 12%. The sequenced sample was PBMCs. The receptor set was obtained from a woman between 35 and 50 years old in good health. Some clones in this sample may be carry-over from other donors' samples.

CDR3 protein: CASSKLQGYGANVLTF. For the CDR3, the DNA is TGTGCCAGCAGTAAACTCCAGGGGTATGGGGCCAACGTCCTGACTTTC. The chain employs TRBV6-6 and TRBJ2-6, with D tentatively TRBD1 (6 bases). The germline V and J ends were trimmed by 5 bases and 3 bases, with 14 bases remaining between them. In germline, CDR1 is MNHNY, CDR2 SVGAGI (reference sequence). The CDR3 length is 16 residues.

This clone occurred once. The V call is TRBV5-1, the J call TRBJ2-7; D gene unclear. This CDR3 contains 15 residues. Germline CDR1 and CDR2: SGHRS and YFSETQ. V was cut by 0 bases and J by 3 bases, with 13 bases left in between. DNA of the CDR3: TGCGCCAGCAGCTTGGTCGAGACGGCATTCTACGAGCAGTACTTC. Translating gives CASSLVETAFYEQYF.

The chain links TRBV27 to TRBJ2-2; TRBD2 is a possible D gene (6 bases). Germline V gives CDR1 MNHEY, CDR2 SMNVEV (reference sequence). The V gene lost 7 bases and the J gene lost 6 bases, with 24 bases spanning the gap. This CDR3 is 17 amino acids long. For the CDR3, the DNA is TGTGCCAGCAAAGGAGCGCGGGGACCTAAGCTTCCCGGGGAGCTGTTTTTT. Amino acid sequence: CASKGARGPKLPGELFF.

V and J are TRBV6-7 and TRBJ1-5, with 8 bases identical to TRBD1. TRBV6-7 is placed among ORFs of uncertain function. This CDR3 is built from 15 residues. J lost 2 bases, V lost 2 bases, and 2 bases had no gene match. In nucleotides, the CDR3 is TGTGCCAGCAGTTACCCGGACAGGGGCAATCAGCCCCAGCATTTT. This sequence encodes CASSYPDRGNQPQHF.

The rearrangement joins TRBV7-3 to TRBJ2-2, with D maybe TRBD2 (5 bases). V was clipped by 2 bases and J by 7 bases, with 20 bases between them. Germline lookup yields CDR1 SGHTA and CDR2 FQGTGA. The CDR3 consists of 17 residues. The CDR3 reads CASSLAPPGVGSGELFF. The DNA for the CDR3 is TGTGCCAGCAGCTTAGCTCCGCCCGGGGTTGGAAGCGGGGAGCTGTTTTTT.

The chain joins TRBV27 to TRBJ2-7, with 10 bases matching TRBD1. Trimming at V came to 2 bases and at J to 12 bases, leaving 7 bases not matched to a gene. This CDR3 comprises 13 residues. Germline V gene data show CDR1 as MNHEY and CDR2 as SMNVEV (reference sequence). This CDR3 is CASSLAGQGFPYF. The CDR3 DNA follows: TGTGCCAGCAGTTTAGCGGGACAGGGGTTCCCGTACTTC.

Concerning this clone itself: A far larger clone is a single base away, which makes a read error likely. The CDR3 end shows no conserved phenylalanine or tryptophan, and so a read error is likely. V usage is TRBV7-2 and J usage is TRBJ1-2, with D possibly matching TRBD1 (5 bases). V gave up 2 bases and J gave up 6 bases, with 10 bases separating them. The CDR3 loop spans 13 amino acids. Germline-derived CDR1 and CDR2 are SGHTA and FQGNSA. The chain's CDR3 is CASSLWQGHGYTL. The CDR3 nucleotides read TGTGCCAGCAGCTTATGGCAGGGCCATGGCTACACCCTC.

Turning to this clone: The germline gene is not matched at one end of the junction; a read error may be the cause. The chain joins TRBV5-8 to TRBJ1-2; the D gene is possibly TRBD1 (5 bases). The germline CDR1 and CDR2 sequences are SGHTS and YDEGEE. This CDR3 comprises 13 residues. DNA for the CDR3: TGTGCCGGCAGCTTGGCAACAGGAGTTGGCTACACCTTC. This codes for CAGSLATGVGYTF.

This clone was observed at least ten times. This chain links TRBV11-2 with TRBJ1-1; possible D gene TRBD1, 5 bases. The CDR3 has 13 residues. Germline-derived CDR1 and CDR2 are SGHAT and FQNNGV. V was pared by 4 bases and J by 5 bases, with 11 bases between. Here the CDR3 reads CASSYGAATEAFF. Here the CDR3 DNA reads TGTGCCAGCAGCTACGGGGCGGCTACTGAAGCTTTCTTT. The variable domain in full, with the rest retrieved from reference TRBV11-2 and TRBJ1-1, is EAGVAQSPRYKIIEKRQSVAFWCNPISGHATLYWYQQILGQGPKLLIQFQNNGVVDDSQLPKDRFSAERLKGVDSTLKIQPAKLEDSAVYLCASSYGAATEAFFGQGTRLTVV.

This clone was recorded many times. V gene TRBV5-4 combines with J gene TRBJ2-5, with TRBD1 identical over 8 bases. This CDR3 has 15 residues. Germline V CDR1 and CDR2: SGHNT, YYREEE (reference sequence). The J segment lost 5 bases and the V segment lost 3 bases, leaving 9 bases of the junction unmatched. The CDR3 DNA is TGTGCCAGCAGCTCGCAGTCAGGGGGCACGGAGACCCAGTACTTC. Protein product: CASSSQSGGTETQYF.

Concerning this clone: Since a much larger clone is just one base distant, this may be a read error. Other DNA sequences in the same sample also yield this CDR3. This sequence joins TRBV7-6 and TRBJ2-7; 10 nucleotides match TRBD2. Trimming took 3 bases from V and 7 from J; bases not matched to a gene: 9. This CDR3 is 15 amino acids long. Germline V lookup: CDR1 SGHVS, CDR2 FNYEAQ. CDR3 residues: CASSFLAGELVEQYF. DNA for the CDR3: TGTGCCAGCAGCTTTCTAGCGGGAGAGCTGGTGGAGCAGTACTTC.

The V and J genes are TRBV4-2 and TRBJ1-1; TRBD1 aligns across 10 bases. The CDR3 extends over 15 amino acids. In germline, CDR1 is LGHNA, CDR2 YNFKEQ. J gave up 6 bases and V 2 bases, and 6 bases lay outside the gene matches. As DNA, the CDR3 is TGTGCCAGCAGCCAAACCCGACAGGGGGCCGCTGAAGCTTTCTTT. Protein: CASSQTRQGAAEAFF.

Details on this clone: This sequence is one base from a far larger clone and is likely a read error. The rearrangement links TRBV11-2 to TRBJ1-3, with 10 nucleotides matching TRBD1. The germline V gene has CDR1 SGHAT and CDR2 FQNNGV. The CDR3 runs to 16 residues. The CDR3 region is CAGSSGQGISGNTIYF. The CDR3 coding sequence is TGTGCCGGCAGCTCGGGACAGGGGATCTCTGGAAACACCATATATTTT.

This chain uses TRBV29-1 with TRBJ1-3; 7 nucleotides match TRBD1. Germline-derived CDR1 and CDR2 are SQVTM and ANQGSEA. V lost 3 bases and J lost 0; bases outside the gene matches: 2. The CDR3 is made up of 14 amino acids. The CDR3 loop reads CSVDNRGSGNTIYF. The DNA for the CDR3 is TGCAGCGTTGATAACAGGGGCTCTGGAAACACCATATATTTT.

This clone was counted between two and nine times. The V call is TRBV9, the J call TRBJ2-2; D call uncertain. The CDR3 has 15 residues. Germline lookup yields CDR1 SGDLS and CDR2 YYNGEE. Trimming took off 0 bases at V and 4 bases at J, with 10 bases between the two ends. The CDR3 region is CASSVGGKSTGELFF. The CDR3 nucleotides are TGTGCCAGCAGCGTAGGCGGAAAGTCCACCGGGGAGCTGTTTTTT. Full variable domain (missing parts from reference TRBV9 and TRBJ2-2): DSGVTQTPKHLITATGQRVTLRCSPRSGDLSVYWYQQSLDQGLQFLIQYYNGEERAKGNILERFSAQQFPDLHSELNLSSLELGDSALYFCASSVGGKSTGELFFGEGSRLTVL.

The chain carries TRBV28 and TRBJ1-1; D is uncertain. The ends were cut back, 5 bases at V and 4 bases at J, with 14 bases in the middle. The CDR3 spans 14 residues. Looked up from germline, CDR1 is MDHEN and CDR2 is SYDVKM. CDR3 protein: CASSPGPRGTEAFF. The CDR3 DNA is TGTGCCAGCAGTCCCGGGCCCCGTGGCACTGAAGCTTTCTTT.

This chain connects TRBV9 to TRBJ2-5; 16 bases line up with TRBD2. Looked up from germline, CDR1 is SGDLS and CDR2 is YYNGEE. V lost 3 bases, J lost 3 bases, and 2 bases stayed unmatched. The CDR3 consists of 16 residues. CDR3 DNA sequence: TGTGCCAGCAGCGCCGGGACTAGCGGGAGGGAAGAGACCCAGTACTTC. Its translation is CASSAGTSGREETQYF.

This clone occurred a few times. CDR3: CASSEQGKGYTF. The CDR3 DNA follows: TGTGCCAGCAGCGAACAGGGAAAGGGCTACACCTTC. The chain combines TRBV9 with TRBJ1-2, with D perhaps matching TRBD1 (6 bases). The CDR3 runs 12 residues. V lost 3 bases to trimming and J lost 8 bases, with 11 bases between them. CDR1 SGDLS and CDR2 YYNGEE come from the germline V gene.

As for this clone: As the CDR3 is not closed by the conserved phenylalanine or tryptophan, this likely results from a read error. The chain is built from TRBV10-3 and TRBJ1-1; no definite D call. CDR1 is ENHRY and CDR2 is SYGVKD in the germline V gene. The CDR3 contains 14 residues. Deletions cut 7 bases from V and 1 base from J, with 13 bases between. Here the CDR3 reads CAITDGRSNTEAFL. The CDR3 region has the DNA TGTGCCATCACTGATGGCAGGTCGAACACTGAAGCTTTCCTT.

This clone occurred many times. The gene calls are TRBV9 and TRBJ2-3; TRBD2 matches 11 bases. Trimming removed 0 bases from V and 3 bases from J; junction bases left unmatched: 3. Germline V CDR1 and CDR2: SGDLS, YYNGEE. This CDR3 spans 16 amino acids. The CDR3 DNA is TGTGCCAGCAGCGTAGACCTAGCGGGAGGAACAGATACGCAGTATTTT. Protein product: CASSVDLAGGTDTQYF.

The chain links TRBV11-2 to TRBJ2-5, with D perhaps TRBD1 (6 bases). The DNA end favors TRBJ2-7, so the J call may be wrong. CDR1 and CDR2 (germline): SGHAT, FQNNGV. The CDR3 is made up of 14 amino acids. The DNA of the CDR3 is TGTGCCAGCAGCTTAGACAGGGGCTCCTACGAGCAGTACTTC. It translates to CASSLDRGSYEQYF.

J is TRBJ1-2 and V is TRBV2, with D tentatively TRBD1 (5 bases). The CDR3 is made up of 16 amino acids. Trimming pared 3 bases from V and 1 base from J, leaving 15 bases between. CDR1 is SNHLY, CDR2 FYNNEI, per germline. The CDR3 sequence: CASSDSGDNINYGYTF. CDR3 nucleotide sequence: TGTGCCAGCAGTGATTCGGGGGATAATATTAACTATGGCTACACCTTC. Combining the CDR3 with reference TRBV2 and TRBJ1-2 gives the whole variable domain EPEVTQTPSHQVTQMGQEVILRCVPISNHLYFYWYRQILGQKVEFLVSFYNNEISEKSEIFDDQFSVERPDGSNFTLKIRSTKLEDSAMYFCASSDSGDNINYGYTFGSGTRLTVV.

V is TRBV7-6 and J is TRBJ2-7; 11 bases map to TRBD1. Trimming at V came to 1 base and at J to 3 bases, leaving 2 bases not matched to a gene. The CDR3 sequence is 15 residues long. From germline, CDR1 is SGHVS and CDR2 FNYEAQ. DNA for the CDR3: TGTGCCAGCAGCTTAGGGACAGGGGGCTTCTACGAGCAGTACTTC. It codes for CASSLGTGGFYEQYF.